The T cell receptor beta chain described here comes from a study of T cell repertoires in cytomegalovirus infection. This clonotype was observed a few times. Its antigen is currently unknown. From the reads, TCRdb called clonotypes with MiXCR, one entry per CDR3 protein. Of some 180,000 distinct CDR3 sequences listed, about 17% are singletons. The junction had 6 bases not matched to a gene; V was cut back by 5 bases and J by 3 bases. CDR1 is SGHTA and CDR2 is FQGTGA in the germline V gene. The CDR3 extends over 17 amino acids. Study findings and constraints: Predominance within the ex vivo response was attributable to HLA-C-restricted CMV-specific TCR beta clonotypes.

The sequenced sample consisted of CD8+ T cells from PBMCs. The gene calls are TRBV7-3 and TRBJ2-6, with TRBD1 identical over 11 bases. The TCR was taken from a human donor in good health (CMV status not recorded). Some clones in this sample may be carry-over from other donors' samples. The CDR3 coding sequence is TGTGCCAGCAGCCCGTGGACAGGGGGCAGTGGGGCCAACGTCCTGACTTTC. It encodes CASSPWTGGSGANVLTF.